Following are 18 T cell receptor beta chains from one sample sequenced in a study of T cell responses to AZD1222 COVID-19 vaccine. Assay: immunoSEQ multiplex PCR; the TCRdb copy retains only in-frame clones and omits some. This sample yields 54,000 or so clones, of which about 87% are seen a single time; about 15% belongs to the top ten. The sequencing used peripheral blood, collected on day 0 of AZD1222 vaccination. The receptors were sampled from an adult in good health.

The CDR3 region has the DNA TGTGCCAGTAGTACACAGCTCCAAGAGACCCAGTACTTC. Amino acid sequence: CASSTQLQETQYF. V is TRBV19 and J is TRBJ2-5; D is undetermined. Trimming shortened V by 4 bases and J by 1 base, and 7 bases separated the two germline ends. Germline CDR1 and CDR2: LNHDA and SQIVND (reference sequence). The CDR3 is made up of 13 amino acids. Based on the CDR3 plus reference TRBV19 and TRBJ2-5, the full variable domain is DGGITQSPKYLFRKEGQNVTLSCEQNLNHDAMYWYRQDPGQGLRLIYYSQIVNDFQKGDIAEGYSVSREKKESFPLTVTSAQKNPTAFYLCASSTQLQETQYFGPGTRLLVL.

This sequence joins TRBV11-3 and TRBJ2-1, with D possibly being TRBD1 (8 bases). The CDR3 is 16 residues long. In germline, CDR1 is SGHNT, CDR2 YENEEA. V dropped 4 bases and J dropped 4 bases, with 17 bases sitting between them. For the CDR3, the DNA is TGTGCCAGCAGCTATGGACAGGGAGGGGTATACAATGAGCAGTTCTTC. It codes for CASSYGQGGVYNEQFF.

This chain uses TRBV19 with TRBJ2-5; D is possibly TRBD1 (5 bases). Deletions cut 6 bases from V and 2 bases from J, with 10 bases between. The CDR3 loop spans 13 amino acids. Germline lookup yields CDR1 LNHDA and CDR2 SQIVND (reference sequence). CDR3 amino acids: CASRGQLQETQYF. The CDR3 DNA reads TGTGCCAGTAGGGGGCAGCTACAAGAGACCCAGTACTTC.

The genes are TRBV27 and TRBJ2-7; no clear D gene. Trimming shortened V by 3 bases and J by 5 bases, and 5 bases separated the two germline ends. Germline CDR1 and CDR2: MNHEY and SMNVEV (reference sequence). The CDR3 consists of 11 residues. CDR3: CASSFADEQYF. CDR3 sequence (DNA): TGTGCCAGCAGTTTCGCGGACGAGCAGTACTTC.

The chain joins TRBV5-4 to TRBJ2-2; D is ambiguous. Germline V gene lookup returns CDR1 SGHNT and CDR2 YYREEE (reference sequence). Between the trimmed V and J ends, which lost 2 bases and 5 bases, there was a span of 13 bases. The length of the CDR3 is 15 residues. The CDR3 protein is CASSFAIEITGELFF. The CDR3, as DNA: TGTGCCAGCAGCTTTGCCATCGAAATAACCGGGGAGCTGTTTTTT.

This clone was counted once. This chain connects TRBV19 to TRBJ1-2; TRBD1 aligns across 7 bases. J was trimmed by 2 bases and V by 3 bases; bases with no gene match: 12. CDR1 LNHDA and CDR2 SQIVND come from the germline V gene (reference sequence). The CDR3 totals 17 residues. In DNA, the CDR3 is TGTGCCAGTAGTATTGAGGGGGCGCCGCATACGAACTATGGCTACACCTTC. Its protein product is CASSIEGAPHTNYGYTF.

This chain's CDR3 is CASSRGGLAGTYEQYF. The DNA for the CDR3 is TGTGCCAGCAGCCGAGGTGGGTTAGCGGGAACCTACGAGCAGTACTTC. V usage is TRBV7-9 and J usage is TRBJ2-7; TRBD2 matches 8 bases. V shed 5 bases, J shed 2 bases, and the junction held 11 bases outside the gene matches. The CDR3 sequence is 16 residues long. Looked up from germline, CDR1 is SEHNR and CDR2 is FQNEAQ (reference sequence).

The chain combines TRBV11-2 with TRBJ2-7, with unresolved D. The germline V gene encodes CDR1 SGHAT and CDR2 FQNNGV. This CDR3 comprises 14 residues. Trimming removed 0 bases from V and 6 bases from J, with 12 bases in between. Here the CDR3 DNA reads TGTGCCAGCAGCTTAGACGTAAGACTCCCCGAGCAGTACTTC. Its protein is CASSLDVRLPEQYF.

The rearrangement joins TRBV7-2 to TRBJ1-1; D is ambiguous. The CDR3 has 15 residues. The V and J ends lost 1 base and 0 bases respectively, with 9 bases between them. From germline, CDR1 is SGHTA and CDR2 FQGNSA. The CDR3 spells CASSLGIGLNTEAFF. In DNA form, the CDR3 reads TGTGCCAGCAGCTTAGGGATAGGGCTGAACACTGAAGCTTTCTTT.

The chain employs TRBV7-2 and TRBJ1-2, with TRBD1 matching over 10 bases. The CDR3 has 14 amino acids. Germline loops: CDR1 SGHTA, CDR2 FQGNSA. With V trimmed by 5 bases and J by 8 bases, 8 bases remained unmatched. CDR3 nucleotides: TGTGCCAGCAGCAACAGACAGGGGGCGCGGGGCTACACCTTC. Amino acids: CASSNRQGARGYTF. The variable domain in full, with the rest retrieved from reference TRBV7-2 and TRBJ1-2, is GAGVSQSPSNKVTEKGKDVELRCDPISGHTALYWYRQSLGQGLEFLIYFQGNSAPDKSGLPSDRFSAERTGGSVSTLTIQRTQQEDSAVYLCASSNRQGARGYTFGSGTRLTVV.

The chain recombines TRBV7-2 with TRBJ2-5; 8 bases match TRBD1. The CDR3 length is 14 residues. After removal of 1 base from V and 4 bases from J, the junction contained 2 bases not matched to a gene. Germline V gives CDR1 SGHTA, CDR2 FQGNSA. DNA of the CDR3: TGTGCCAGCAGCTTAGACAGGGGGAGAGAGACCCAGTACTTC. Residues: CASSLDRGRETQYF.

The chain carries TRBV5-8 and TRBJ1-4, with D unresolved. This CDR3 has 14 residues. Trimming removed 0 bases from V and 7 bases from J, with 10 bases in between. Germline V gene data show CDR1 as SGHTS and CDR2 as YDEGEE. The CDR3 sequence: CASSLGGLGEKLFF. DNA of the CDR3: TGTGCCAGCAGCTTGGGCGGATTGGGTGAAAAACTGTTTTTT.

The chain carries TRBV28 and TRBJ2-1; the match to TRBD2 covers 7 bases. Germline CDR1 reads MDHEN; CDR2 reads SYDVKM. V shed 4 bases and J 2 bases; nucleotides not matched to a gene: 8. The length of the CDR3 is 16 residues. The CDR3 nucleotides read TGTGCCAGCAGTTCTTTTGCTAGCGGAACCTACAATGAGCAGTTCTTC. This gives the protein CASSSFASGTYNEQFF. The entire variable domain, with the rest obtained from reference TRBV28 and TRBJ2-1, is as follows: DVKVTQSSRYLVKRTGEKVFLECVQDMDHENMFWYRQDPGLGLRLIYFSYDVKMKEKGDIPEGYSVSREKKERFSLILESASTNQTSMYLCASSSFASGTYNEQFFGPGTRLTVL.

This chain connects TRBV9 to TRBJ2-7; the D is unclear. Trimming stripped 0 bases from V and 2 bases from J, with 9 bases between. The germline V gene encodes CDR1 SGDLS and CDR2 YYNGEE. The CDR3 sequence is 14 residues long. CDR3 sequence: CASSVGIGPYEQYF. The CDR3 DNA is TGTGCCAGCAGCGTAGGAATTGGGCCCTACGAGCAGTACTTC.

The rearrangement links TRBV30 to TRBJ2-7; D may be TRBD1 (5 bases). The CDR3 is made up of 15 amino acids. Trimming left V 3 bases short and J 3 bases short, with 18 bases between. Looked up from germline, CDR1 is GTSNPN and CDR2 is SVGIG (reference sequence). CDR3: CAWSLKAGLGYEQYF. CDR3 bases: TGTGCCTGGAGCCTAAAGGCAGGGTTGGGCTACGAGCAGTACTTC.

The chain joins TRBV6-5 to TRBJ1-6, with 11 bases aligning to TRBD1. CDR1 and CDR2 (germline): MNHEY, SVGAGI. Trimming removed 9 bases from V and 8 bases from J; junction bases left unmatched: 9. The CDR3 contains 15 residues. CDR3 nucleotide sequence: TGTGCCAGTAGATACCGGGACAGGGGGTATTCACCCCTCCACTTT. This translates into CASRYRDRGYSPLHF.

This chain connects TRBV21-1 to TRBJ2-7; the table gives TRBD1 as D, unverified against the DNA. TRBV21-1 is shown as a pseudogene. CDR3 length: 14 amino acids. The CDR3 reads CASSPTGWSYEQYF. CDR3 DNA sequence: TGTGCCAGCAGCCCGACAGGGTGGTCCTACGAGCAGTACTTC.

The chain uses TRBV29-1 and TRBJ1-4; possible D gene TRBD1, 5 bases. CDR3 size: 13 residues. Trimming removed 4 bases at V and 4 bases at J, with 10 bases between. CDR1 and CDR2 from the germline V gene are SQVTM and ANQGSEA. The CDR3 here is CSVGRANNEKLFF. Written as DNA, the CDR3 is TGCAGCGTTGGCAGGGCTAATAATGAAAAACTGTTTTTT.